A single sample gave rise to the 27 T cell receptor beta chains below, sequenced in a study of CD8+CD57+ T cells in acquired aplastic anemia. Genomic DNA constituted the template upon which TCR beta VDJ and CDR3 profiling was performed. TCRdb redid the calling of the reads with MiXCR, one entry per CDR3 protein. The data hold roughly 120,000 distinct CDR3 sequences, with 55% to 70% observed a single time. Sequencing involved patients with CD8+CD57+ cell expansion previously shown by flow cytometry. What was sequenced was sorted CD4+, CD8+, or CD8+CD57+ T cells (not recorded which) from PBMCs. The receptors shown here come from a human donor with aplastic anemia.

This clonotype was detected only once. The chain combines TRBV7-6 with TRBJ2-2; 10 bases match TRBD1. In germline, CDR1 is SGHVS, CDR2 FNYEAQ. V was clipped by 4 bases and J by 1 base; unmatched bases: 3. There are 16 residues in the CDR3. CDR3 region: CASSWDRGLNTGELFF. CDR3 nucleotides: TGTGCCAGCAGCTGGGACAGGGGACTGAACACCGGGGAGCTGTTTTTT.

This clonotype has at least ten counts. The chain recombines TRBV14 with TRBJ1-3; D uncertain. CDR3 length: 15 residues. The germline V gene has CDR1 SGHDN and CDR2 FVKESK. The ends were cut back, 4 bases at V and 0 bases at J, with 10 bases in the middle. For the CDR3, the DNA is TGTGCCAGCAGCCCCGAAGGAGACTCTGGAAACACCATATATTTT. Encoded protein: CASSPEGDSGNTIYF.

The genes are TRBV19 and TRBJ2-1, with 12 positions matching TRBD2. The CDR3 contains 18 residues. Germline assignment: CDR1 LNHDA and CDR2 SQIVND (reference sequence). V shed 2 bases and J 0 bases; nucleotides not matched to a gene: 5. The CDR3 DNA is TGTGCCAGTAGTATACCAAGGACTAGCGGGACCTCCTACAATGAGCAGTTCTTC. Translating gives CASSIPRTSGTSYNEQFF.

The chain has TRBV11-1 and TRBJ2-2; 10 positions agree with TRBD1. The CDR3 loop spans 18 amino acids. Germline CDR1 reads SGHAT; CDR2 reads FQDESV (reference sequence). Trimming at V came to 2 bases and at J to 6 bases, leaving 12 bases not matched to a gene. Here the CDR3 reads CASSLLQGQGKRAGELFF. As DNA, the CDR3 is TGTGCCAGCAGCTTACTTCAGGGACAGGGGAAGAGAGCCGGGGAGCTGTTTTTT.

The sample holds one count of this clonotype. This chain uses TRBV5-1 with TRBJ1-2, with 11 bases fitting TRBD1. CDR3 size: 15 residues. V shed 1 base, J shed 4 bases, and the junction held 3 bases outside the gene matches. Germline lookup yields CDR1 SGHRS and CDR2 YFSETQ. The CDR3 DNA follows: TGCGCCAGCAGCTTGACAGGACAGGGGGCCTATGGCTACACCTTC. Translating gives CASSLTGQGAYGYTF.

This chain uses TRBV7-2 with TRBJ1-2, with a tentative D call TRBD1 (5 bases). The V end was cut by 6 bases, the J end by 6 bases, with 17 bases between. This CDR3 region has 14 residues. Germline V gene data show CDR1 as SGHTA and CDR2 as FQGNSA. The CDR3 region is CASRTPGLNHGYTF. The CDR3 region has the DNA TGTGCCAGCAGGACACCGGGACTCAACCATGGCTACACCTTC.

This clonotype was detected a few times. CDR3 protein: CAITGGVGYGYTF. The CDR3 bases are TGTGCCATCACGGGAGGGGTTGGCTATGGCTACACCTTC. The rearrangement uses TRBV10-3 and TRBJ1-2, with a possible D match to TRBD1 (5 bases). The CDR3 runs 13 residues. Deletions cut 7 bases from V and 4 bases from J, with 13 bases between. Germline CDR1 and CDR2: ENHRY and SYGVKD.

This clonotype was found many times. This chain uses TRBV7-6 with TRBJ2-3; D remains unclear. CDR1 and CDR2 from the germline V gene are SGHVS and FNYEAQ. V was cut by 1 base and J by 1 base, with 9 bases left in between. CDR3 size: 15 residues. CDR3 loop: CASSLVLGGTDTQYF. The CDR3 DNA is TGTGCCAGCAGCTTAGTCCTAGGAGGCACAGATACGCAGTATTTT.

The rearrangement links TRBV10-2 to TRBJ2-5; 8 positions agree with TRBD1. The V gene's germline CDR1 is WSHSY and CDR2 SAAADI. The CDR3 length is 15 residues. J was trimmed by 2 bases and V by 5 bases; bases with no gene match: 7. The CDR3 DNA reads as TGCGCCAGCAGTTGGGGGACAGGTGCGCAAGAGACCCAGTACTTC. This gives the protein CASSWGTGAQETQYF.

This clonotype was observed once. The gene calls are TRBV2 and TRBJ2-5; 10 bases match TRBD2. The CDR3 has 13 residues. V shed 3 bases and J 13 bases; nucleotides not matched to a gene: 8. The germline gives CDR1 SNHLY, CDR2 FYNNEI. The CDR3 sequence: CASSEGSGGTLYF. The CDR3 bases are TGTGCCAGCAGTGAGGGTAGCGGGGGGACCTTGTACTTC.

V is TRBV10-3 and J is TRBJ1-6; D uncertain. Trimming removed 3 bases from V and 0 bases from J, with 6 bases in between. The germline CDR1 and CDR2 sequences are ENHRY and SYGVKD. This CDR3 contains 15 residues. CDR3 sequence: CAISDASSYNSPLHF. The CDR3 region has the DNA TGTGCCATCAGTGATGCGAGCTCCTATAATTCACCCCTCCACTTT.

This sequence joins TRBV7-9 and TRBJ1-1; D remains ambiguous. Trimming left V 0 bases short and J 1 base short, with 12 bases between. The CDR3 sequence is 16 residues long. Germline-derived CDR1 and CDR2 are SEHNR and FQNEAQ (reference sequence). In DNA form, the CDR3 reads TGTGCCAGCAGCTTAGCGTACGGTCGGGGGAACACTGAAGCTTTCTTT. Protein product: CASSLAYGRGNTEAFF.

The genes are TRBV2 and TRBJ1-4; 8 nucleotides agree with TRBD1. Germline loops: CDR1 SNHLY, CDR2 FYNNEI. The ends lost 7 bases at V and 8 bases at J; junction bases unmatched: 3. The CDR3 has 12 amino acids. The CDR3 DNA reads as TGTGCCAGCAACCGGGACAGGGAAAAACTGTTTTTT. This sequence encodes CASNRDREKLFF. The variable domain in full, completed from reference TRBV2 and TRBJ1-4, reads EPEVTQTPSHQVTQMGQEVILRCVPISNHLYFYWYRQILGQKVEFLVSFYNNEISEKSEIFDDQFSVERPDGSNFTLKIRSTKLEDSAMYFCASNRDREKLFFGSGTQLSVL.

J is TRBJ1-1 and V is TRBV15, with a tentative D call TRBD1 (6 bases). This CDR3 region has 15 residues. Germline V lookup: CDR1 LNHNV, CDR2 YYDKDF (reference sequence). The V gene lost 1 base and the J gene lost 3 bases, with 12 bases spanning the gap. The CDR3 DNA reads TGTGCCACCAGCAGAGGTAACAGGGATGACACTGAAGCTTTCTTT. Translated, it gives CATSRGNRDDTEAFF.

The chain is built from TRBV19 and TRBJ1-4; no clear D. CDR1 and CDR2 from the germline V gene are LNHDA and SQIVND (reference sequence). The V end was cut by 4 bases, the J end by 8 bases, with 14 bases between. The CDR3 has 14 amino acids. This CDR3 reads CASSTTDPFEKLFF. CDR3 sequence (DNA): TGTGCCAGTAGTACTACAGATCCCTTCGAAAAACTGTTTTTT. Full variable domain (rest looked up from reference TRBV19 and TRBJ1-4): DGGITQSPKYLFRKEGQNVTLSCEQNLNHDAMYWYRQDPGQGLRLIYYSQIVNDFQKGDIAEGYSVSREKKESFPLTVTSAQKNPTAFYLCASSTTDPFEKLFFGSGTQLSVL.

The chain couples TRBV11-3 to TRBJ1-1, with 8 nucleotides matching TRBD1. The germline V gene encodes CDR1 SGHNT and CDR2 YENEEA. This CDR3 is 15 amino acids long. V shed 5 bases and J 2 bases; nucleotides not matched to a gene: 7. The CDR3 here is CASSGGTGINTEAFF. DNA for the CDR3: TGTGCCAGCAGCGGGGGGACAGGAATTAACACTGAAGCTTTCTTT.

J is TRBJ2-1 and V is TRBV10-3, with D perhaps TRBD2 (5 bases). V lost 6 bases, J lost 7 bases, and 22 bases lay in between. CDR3 length equals 16 residues. Per germline, CDR1 ENHRY and CDR2 SYGVKD. The CDR3 here is CAIRAAAGREGNEQFF. The CDR3 bases are TGTGCCATCAGAGCGGCGGCCGGGCGCGAGGGAAATGAGCAGTTCTTC.

At least ten counts were recorded for this clonotype. V is TRBV7-8 and J is TRBJ1-4; TRBD1 is a possible D gene (6 bases). Germline CDR1 reads SGHVS; CDR2 reads FQNEAQ. This CDR3 region has 14 residues. V was trimmed by 0 bases and J by 6 bases, leaving 8 bases between them. In DNA, the CDR3 is TGTGCCAGCAGCTTAGCGGACAGAGATGAAAAACTGTTTTTT. Its protein product is CASSLADRDEKLFF.

J is TRBJ2-3 and V is TRBV5-1, with 8 bases fitting TRBD1. V lost 4 bases to trimming and J lost 5 bases; unmatched junction nucleotides: 6. Germline CDR1 SGHRS, CDR2 YFSETQ. This CDR3 spans 14 amino acids. CDR3 residues: CASSRQGAKDTQYF. CDR3 nucleotide sequence: TGCGCCAGCAGCAGGCAGGGGGCCAAAGATACGCAGTATTTT.

This clonotype has at least ten counts. The chain has TRBV6-1 and TRBJ2-3; possibly TRBD1 for D (6 bases). Germline loops: CDR1 MNHNS, CDR2 SASEGT. This CDR3 has 15 amino acids. V lost 8 bases to trimming and J lost 0 bases, with 15 bases between them. CDR3 sequence (DNA): TGTGCCAGCGTCCCCGGGACACTTAGCACAGATACGCAGTATTTT. Protein product: CASVPGTLSTDTQYF.

The V and J genes are TRBV29-1 and TRBJ2-3; 9 bases are shared with TRBD2. Per the germline V gene, CDR1 is SQVTM and CDR2 is ANQGSEA. The CDR3 runs to 16 residues. V trimming: 4 bases; J trimming: 0 bases; junction bases outside the gene matches: 8. The CDR3 here is CSVVGGGASSTDTQYF. Written as DNA, the CDR3 is TGCAGCGTTGTGGGCGGGGGGGCCTCCAGCACAGATACGCAGTATTTT.

This CDR3 reads CSARDSGGSNGGYTF. CDR3 nucleotides: TGCAGTGCTAGAGATTCCGGAGGTTCAAACGGTGGCTACACCTTC. The gene calls are TRBV20-1 and TRBJ1-2, with D uncertain. There are 15 residues in the CDR3. Trimming shortened V by 0 bases and J by 7 bases, and 18 bases separated the two germline ends. CDR1 and CDR2 (germline): DFQATT, SNEGSKA (reference sequence).

This clonotype was counted at least ten times. The chain uses TRBV11-2 and TRBJ2-7, with 7 bases fitting TRBD1. Germline assignment: CDR1 SGHAT and CDR2 FQNNGV. Trimming at V came to 5 bases and at J to 13 bases, leaving 11 bases not matched to a gene. The CDR3 runs 12 residues. The CDR3, as DNA: TGTGCCAGCAGCCCGTCGGGGACAGTGGGTTACTTC. The encoded protein is CASSPSGTVGYF.

This clonotype came up once. The J gene is TRBJ2-6, the V gene TRBV12-3 or TRBV12-4; weak D call: TRBD2 (6 bases). The V end lost 5 bases, the J end lost 2 bases, and 16 bases lay between the germline ends. The CDR3 consists of 17 residues. The CDR3 spells CASSEGWRGTGANVLTF. For the CDR3, the DNA is TGTGCCAGCAGTGAAGGGTGGAGGGGCACTGGGGCCAACGTCCTGACTTTC.

A few counts support this clonotype. A much more abundant neighbour one base away suggests this may be a read error. The genes are TRBV20-1 and TRBJ2-6, with D perhaps assigned TRBD1 or TRBD2 (5 bases each). The CDR3 is 15 residues long. CDR1 DFQATT and CDR2 SNEGSKA come from the germline V gene (reference sequence). For the CDR3, the DNA is TGCAGTGCTAAGTCCGGGACGCCCGGGGCCACCGTCCTGACTTTC. It yields the protein CSAKSGTPGATVLTF.

This rearrangement joins TRBV2 to TRBJ1-5; 9 nucleotides agree with TRBD1. Germline V gives CDR1 SNHLY, CDR2 FYNNEI. This CDR3 contains 12 residues. The CDR3 sequence: CPPGTGYQPQHF. DNA of the CDR3: TGTCCCCCCGGGACAGGGTATCAGCCCCAGCATTTT.

This clonotype was counted ten times or more. The rearrangement uses TRBV7-9 and TRBJ1-3; D is ambiguous. Per the germline V gene, CDR1 is SEHNR and CDR2 is FQNEAQ (reference sequence). The CDR3 consists of 13 residues. Trimming left V 6 bases short and J 3 bases short, with 9 bases between. The chain's CDR3 is CASRSGDGNTIYF. As DNA, the CDR3 is TGTGCCAGCAGGAGTGGGGATGGAAACACCATATATTTT.